This T cell receptor beta chain was profiled in a study of blood T cell repertoires in COVID-19. Whole-study context: Sites across the United States, Italy and Spain contributed samples from acute and convalescent COVID-19. PBMCs, B-cell-depleted T cells, or T cells were the source of the cDNA or gDNA that made up the material.

Recruits, aged about 18 to 100 years, lived in 20 to 30 US areas. Here immunoSEQ multiplex PCR was the method, and the copy in TCRdb shows in-frame clones only, minus some. The sample shows hundreds of thousands of clones, over 80% of them seen only once. The sequence came from a woman aged 40 to 55 who had recovered from COVID-19. The sample taken for sequencing was PBMCs or T cells enriched from blood (not recorded which).

In DNA, the CDR3 is TGTGCCAGCAGCGATGTGATACTAGCGGGAGCCGGCGAGCAGTTCTTC. This codes for CASSDVILAGAGEQFF. V is TRBV5-4 and J is TRBJ2-1, with 11 bases identical to TRBD2. The germline V gene encodes CDR1 SGHNT and CDR2 YYREEE (reference sequence). CDR3 length: 16 residues. With 4 bases clipped from V and 10 bases from J, the junction kept 13 bases outside the gene matches.